This TCR beta chain was observed in a study of shared T cell receptors in the human thymus. Assay: immunoSEQ multiplex PCR; the TCRdb copy retains only in-frame clones and omits some. This repertoire shows around 730,000 clones, approximately 85% found once; its top ten account for about 0.0098%. Looked up from germline, CDR1 is SGHAT and CDR2 is FQNNGV. CDR3 length: 15 amino acids. Trimming shortened V by 4 bases and J by 1 base, and 14 bases separated the two germline ends. This same sample was also taken into another study, of human thymus T cells. That paper states: From resections taken during corrective heart surgery, the thymus tissue was obtained. Thymic and blood repertoires showed apparently biased V and J gene usage. Unrelated individuals had highly overlapping thymic repertoires, as reported in related research.

This rearrangement joins TRBV11-2 to TRBJ2-7; TRBD1 is a possible D gene (6 bases). The sequence was collected from a girl under three years old with a congenital heart defect. Material for sequencing was thymocytes. CDR3 sequence reads: CASSSFDRSSYEQYF. CDR3 coding DNA: TGTGCCAGCAGCTCCTTCGACAGGTCATCCTACGAGCAGTACTTC.